This T cell receptor beta chain comes out of a study of beta chain features in type 1 diabetes. Across the study: Cells sorted and examined across all samples totaled roughly 100,000,000.

Trimming shortened V by 1 base and J by 6 bases, and 12 bases separated the two germline ends. The CDR3 length is 15 residues. Germline-derived CDR1 and CDR2 are KGHSH and LQKENI. cDNA synthesis used the whole RNA isolate, giving expressed TCRB sequences. This table comes from immunoSEQ multiplex PCR, and its TCRdb copy is limited to in-frame clones, with some not included. The sample has about 150,000 clones, around 10% seen once. Cell sorting via CD45RO/CCR7/CD25/CD127/CD95/CD27 was performed to obtain CD4+ naive, central memory, regulatory and stem cell-like memory cells. As regards this clone: Its antigen is not known.

Notes on the study in general: A potential influence of HLA type upon TCRB rearrangement remained unresolved herein. Type 1 diabetes patients had VDJ junctions that carried fewer insertions and more deletions.

This TCR was sampled from a man between 18 and 29 years old in good health. This chain links TRBV18 with TRBJ1-4; unclear D gene. Source material: central memory CD4+ T cells from blood. CDR3 region: CASSPLRDQYEKLFF. For the CDR3, the DNA is TGTGCCAGCTCACCACTCCGGGATCAATATGAAAAACTGTTTTTT.